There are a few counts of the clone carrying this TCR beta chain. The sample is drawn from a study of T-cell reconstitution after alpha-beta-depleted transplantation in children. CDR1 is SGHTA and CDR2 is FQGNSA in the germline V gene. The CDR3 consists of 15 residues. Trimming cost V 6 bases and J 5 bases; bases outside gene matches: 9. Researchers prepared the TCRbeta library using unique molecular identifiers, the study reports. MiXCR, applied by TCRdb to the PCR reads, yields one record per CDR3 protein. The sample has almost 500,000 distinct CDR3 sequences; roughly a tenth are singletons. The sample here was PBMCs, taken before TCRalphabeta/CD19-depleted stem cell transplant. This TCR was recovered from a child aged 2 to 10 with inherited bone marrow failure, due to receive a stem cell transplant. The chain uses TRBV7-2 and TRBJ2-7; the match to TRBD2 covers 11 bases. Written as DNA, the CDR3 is TGTGCCAGCAGTCCTACTAGCGGGAGATTCCACGAGCAGTACTTC. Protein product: CASSPTSGRFHEQYF. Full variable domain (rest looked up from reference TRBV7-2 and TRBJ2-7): GAGVSQSPSNKVTEKGKDVELRCDPISGHTALYWYRQSLGQGLEFLIYFQGNSAPDKSGLPSDRFSAERTGGSVSTLTIQRTQQEDSAVYLCASSPTSGRFHEQYFGPGTRLTVT.